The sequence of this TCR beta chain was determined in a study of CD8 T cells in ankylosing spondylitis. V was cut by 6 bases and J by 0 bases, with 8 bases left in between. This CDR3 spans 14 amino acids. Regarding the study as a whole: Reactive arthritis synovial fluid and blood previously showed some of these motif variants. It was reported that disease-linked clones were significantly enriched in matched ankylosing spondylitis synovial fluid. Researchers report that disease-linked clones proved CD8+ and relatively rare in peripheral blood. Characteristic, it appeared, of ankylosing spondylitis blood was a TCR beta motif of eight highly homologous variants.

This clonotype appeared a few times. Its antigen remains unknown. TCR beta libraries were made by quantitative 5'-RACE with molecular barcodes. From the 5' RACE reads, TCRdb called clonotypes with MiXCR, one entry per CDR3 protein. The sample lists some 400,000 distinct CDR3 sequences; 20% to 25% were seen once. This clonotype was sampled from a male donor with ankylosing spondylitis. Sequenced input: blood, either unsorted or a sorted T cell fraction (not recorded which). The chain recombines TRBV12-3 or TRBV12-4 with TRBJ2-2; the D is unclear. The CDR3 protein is CASRTIANTGELFF. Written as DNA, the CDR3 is TGTGCCAGCAGGACGATCGCGAACACCGGGGAGCTGTTTTTT.